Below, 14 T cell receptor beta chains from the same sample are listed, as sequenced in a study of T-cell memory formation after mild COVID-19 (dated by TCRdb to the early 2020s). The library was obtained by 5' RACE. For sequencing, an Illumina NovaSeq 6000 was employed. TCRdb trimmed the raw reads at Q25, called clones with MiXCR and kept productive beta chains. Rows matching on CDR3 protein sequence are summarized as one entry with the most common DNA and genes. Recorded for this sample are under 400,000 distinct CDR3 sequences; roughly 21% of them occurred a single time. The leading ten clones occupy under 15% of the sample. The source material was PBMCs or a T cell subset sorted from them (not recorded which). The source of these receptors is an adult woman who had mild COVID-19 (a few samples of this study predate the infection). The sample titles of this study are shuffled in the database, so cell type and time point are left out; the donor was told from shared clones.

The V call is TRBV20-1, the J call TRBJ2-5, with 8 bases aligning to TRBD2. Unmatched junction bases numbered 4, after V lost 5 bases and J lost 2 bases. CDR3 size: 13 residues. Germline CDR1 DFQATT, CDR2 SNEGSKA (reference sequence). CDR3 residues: CSAAGGGQETQYF. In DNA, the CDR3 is TGCAGTGCTGCGGGAGGAGGGCAAGAGACCCAGTACTTC.

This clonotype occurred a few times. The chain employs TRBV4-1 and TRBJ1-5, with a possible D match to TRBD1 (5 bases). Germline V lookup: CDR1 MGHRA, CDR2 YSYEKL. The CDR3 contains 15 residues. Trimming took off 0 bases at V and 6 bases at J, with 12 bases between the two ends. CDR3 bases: TGCGCCAGCAGCCAAGACGATCGGGGGGGTCAGCCCCAGCATTTT. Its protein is CASSQDDRGGQPQHF.

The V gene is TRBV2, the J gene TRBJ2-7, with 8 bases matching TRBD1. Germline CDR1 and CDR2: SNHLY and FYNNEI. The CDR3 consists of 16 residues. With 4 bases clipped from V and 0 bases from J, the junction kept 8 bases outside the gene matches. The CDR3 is CASSGGGQESSYEQYF. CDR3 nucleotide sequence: TGTGCCAGCAGTGGTGGGGGACAGGAGAGCTCCTACGAGCAGTACTTC.

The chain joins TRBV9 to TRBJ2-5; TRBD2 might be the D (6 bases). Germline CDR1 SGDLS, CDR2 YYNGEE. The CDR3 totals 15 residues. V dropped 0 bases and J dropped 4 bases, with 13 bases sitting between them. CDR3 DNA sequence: TGTGCCAGCAGCGTAGCTACGGGGGTCGGAGAGACCCAGTACTTC. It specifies CASSVATGVGETQYF.

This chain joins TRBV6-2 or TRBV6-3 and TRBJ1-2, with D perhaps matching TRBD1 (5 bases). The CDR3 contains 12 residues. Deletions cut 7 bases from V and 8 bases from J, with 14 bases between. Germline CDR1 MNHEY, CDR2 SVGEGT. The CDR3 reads CASKGLGYGYTF. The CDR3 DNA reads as TGTGCCAGCAAGGGGCTGGGTTACGGCTACACCTTC.

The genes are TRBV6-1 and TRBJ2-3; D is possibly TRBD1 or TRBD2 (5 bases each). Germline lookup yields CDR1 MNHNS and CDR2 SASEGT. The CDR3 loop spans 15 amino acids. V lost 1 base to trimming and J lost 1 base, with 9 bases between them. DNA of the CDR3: TGTGCCAGCAGTGAAGGGGGGATAGGCACAGATACGCAGTATTTT. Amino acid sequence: CASSEGGIGTDTQYF.

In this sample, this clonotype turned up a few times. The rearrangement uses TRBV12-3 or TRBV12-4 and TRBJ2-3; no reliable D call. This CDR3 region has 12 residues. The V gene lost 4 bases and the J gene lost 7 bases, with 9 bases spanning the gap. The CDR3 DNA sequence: TGTGCCAGCAGTTCTTCCTCGCATACGCAGTATTTT. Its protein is CASSSSSHTQYF.

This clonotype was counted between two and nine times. CDR3 sequence: CSARTSGSYNEQFF. As DNA, the CDR3 is TGCAGTGCTAGGACTAGCGGTTCCTACAATGAGCAGTTCTTC. This chain connects TRBV20-1 to TRBJ2-1; TRBD2 matches 9 bases. This CDR3 is built from 14 residues. Germline CDR1 reads DFQATT; CDR2 reads SNEGSKA (reference sequence). J lost 1 base, V lost 3 bases, and 1 base had no gene match.

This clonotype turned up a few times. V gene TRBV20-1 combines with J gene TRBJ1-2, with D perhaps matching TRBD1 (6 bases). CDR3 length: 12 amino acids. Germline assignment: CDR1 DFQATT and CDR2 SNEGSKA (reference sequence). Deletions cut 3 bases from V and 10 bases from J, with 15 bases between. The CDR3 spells CSASPGQVTYTF. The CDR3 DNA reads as TGCAGTGCTAGCCCGGGACAAGTAACCTACACCTTC.

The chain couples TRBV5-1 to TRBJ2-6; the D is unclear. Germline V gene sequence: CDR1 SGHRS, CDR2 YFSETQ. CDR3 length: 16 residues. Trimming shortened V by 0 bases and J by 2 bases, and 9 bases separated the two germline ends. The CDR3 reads CASSLESGTGANVLTF. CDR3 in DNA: TGCGCCAGCAGCTTGGAATCGGGTACTGGGGCCAACGTCCTGACTTTC.

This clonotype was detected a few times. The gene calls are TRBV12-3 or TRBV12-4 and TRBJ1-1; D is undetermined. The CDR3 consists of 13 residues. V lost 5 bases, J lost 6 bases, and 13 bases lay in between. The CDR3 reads CASSIGLWAEAFF. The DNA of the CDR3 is TGTGCCAGCAGTATAGGGCTGTGGGCTGAAGCTTTCTTT.

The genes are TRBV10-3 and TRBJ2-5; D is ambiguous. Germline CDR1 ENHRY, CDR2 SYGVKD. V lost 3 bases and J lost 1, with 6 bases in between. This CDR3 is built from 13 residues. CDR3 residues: CAISETGQETQYF. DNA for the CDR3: TGTGCCATCAGTGAAACGGGCCAAGAGACCCAGTACTTC.

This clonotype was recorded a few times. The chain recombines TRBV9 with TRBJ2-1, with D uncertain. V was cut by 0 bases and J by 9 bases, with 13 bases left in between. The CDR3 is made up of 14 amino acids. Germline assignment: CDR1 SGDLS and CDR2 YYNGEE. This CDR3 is CASSVGGASTEQFF. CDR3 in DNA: TGTGCCAGCAGCGTAGGAGGTGCCAGCACTGAGCAGTTCTTC.

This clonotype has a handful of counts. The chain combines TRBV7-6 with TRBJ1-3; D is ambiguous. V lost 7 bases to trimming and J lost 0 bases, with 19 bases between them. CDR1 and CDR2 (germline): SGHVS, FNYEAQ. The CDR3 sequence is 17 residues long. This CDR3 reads CASTRWVDGDSGNTIYF. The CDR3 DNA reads TGTGCCAGCACTCGGTGGGTTGACGGGGACTCTGGAAACACCATATATTTT.